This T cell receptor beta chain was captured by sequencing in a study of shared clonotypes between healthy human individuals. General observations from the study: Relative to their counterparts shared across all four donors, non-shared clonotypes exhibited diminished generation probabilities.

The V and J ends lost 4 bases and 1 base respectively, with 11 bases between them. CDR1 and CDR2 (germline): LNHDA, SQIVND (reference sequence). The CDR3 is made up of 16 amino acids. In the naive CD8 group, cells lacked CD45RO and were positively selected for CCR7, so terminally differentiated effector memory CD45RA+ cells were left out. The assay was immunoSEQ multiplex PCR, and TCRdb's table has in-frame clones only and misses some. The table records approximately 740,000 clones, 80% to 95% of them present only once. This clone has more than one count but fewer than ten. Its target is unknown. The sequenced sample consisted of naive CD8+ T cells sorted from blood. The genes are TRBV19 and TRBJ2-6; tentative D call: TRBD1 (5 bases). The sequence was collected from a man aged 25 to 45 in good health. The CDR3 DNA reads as TGTGCCAGTAGTACACAGGTGGGGTCTGGGGCCAACGTCCTGACTTTC. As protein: CASSTQVGSGANVLTF. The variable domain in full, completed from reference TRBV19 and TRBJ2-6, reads DGGITQSPKYLFRKEGQNVTLSCEQNLNHDAMYWYRQDPGQGLRLIYYSQIVNDFQKGDIAEGYSVSREKKESFPLTVTSAQKNPTAFYLCASSTQVGSGANVLTFGAGSRLTVL.